This T cell receptor (beta chain) appears in the sequencing data of a study of OX40 agonist ivuxolimab in advanced cancers. Clones were sequenced by immunoSEQ multiplex PCR, and TCRdb holds only the in-frame ones, with some missing. The sample holds about 35,000 clones, 80% to 85% seen once. V trimming: 2 bases; J trimming: 4 bases; junction bases outside the gene matches: 7. Germline CDR1 is MGHRA and CDR2 is YSYEKL. The CDR3 is made up of 15 amino acids. The sequencing here drew on CD4+ or CD8+ T cells sorted from blood, taken in a trial of the OX40 agonist ivuxolimab. The chain uses TRBV4-1 and TRBJ2-7; 8 bases are shared with TRBD1. The sequence was collected from an adult with an advanced solid tumor such as melanoma, head and neck, liver or kidney cancer. The DNA of the CDR3 is TGCGCCAGCAGCCAAACGACAGGGGAGCAGTACGAGCAGTACTTC. Protein product: CASSQTTGEQYEQYF.